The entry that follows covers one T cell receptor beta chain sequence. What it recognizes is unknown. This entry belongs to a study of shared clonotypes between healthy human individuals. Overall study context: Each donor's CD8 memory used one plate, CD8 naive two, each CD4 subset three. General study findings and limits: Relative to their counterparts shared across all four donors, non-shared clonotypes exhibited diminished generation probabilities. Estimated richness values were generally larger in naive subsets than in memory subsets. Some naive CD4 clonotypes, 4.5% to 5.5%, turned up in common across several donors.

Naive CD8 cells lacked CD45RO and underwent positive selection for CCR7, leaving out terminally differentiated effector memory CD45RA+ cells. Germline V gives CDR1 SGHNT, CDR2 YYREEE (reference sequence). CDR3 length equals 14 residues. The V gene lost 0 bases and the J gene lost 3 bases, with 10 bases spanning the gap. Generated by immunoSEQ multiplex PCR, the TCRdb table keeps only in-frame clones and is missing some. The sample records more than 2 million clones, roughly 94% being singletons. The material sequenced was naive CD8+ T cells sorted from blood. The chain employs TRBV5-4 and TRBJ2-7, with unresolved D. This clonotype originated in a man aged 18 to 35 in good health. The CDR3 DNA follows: TGTGCCAGCAGCTTGGGAGGCTTAATCTACGAGCAGTACTTC. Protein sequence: CASSLGGLIYEQYF.